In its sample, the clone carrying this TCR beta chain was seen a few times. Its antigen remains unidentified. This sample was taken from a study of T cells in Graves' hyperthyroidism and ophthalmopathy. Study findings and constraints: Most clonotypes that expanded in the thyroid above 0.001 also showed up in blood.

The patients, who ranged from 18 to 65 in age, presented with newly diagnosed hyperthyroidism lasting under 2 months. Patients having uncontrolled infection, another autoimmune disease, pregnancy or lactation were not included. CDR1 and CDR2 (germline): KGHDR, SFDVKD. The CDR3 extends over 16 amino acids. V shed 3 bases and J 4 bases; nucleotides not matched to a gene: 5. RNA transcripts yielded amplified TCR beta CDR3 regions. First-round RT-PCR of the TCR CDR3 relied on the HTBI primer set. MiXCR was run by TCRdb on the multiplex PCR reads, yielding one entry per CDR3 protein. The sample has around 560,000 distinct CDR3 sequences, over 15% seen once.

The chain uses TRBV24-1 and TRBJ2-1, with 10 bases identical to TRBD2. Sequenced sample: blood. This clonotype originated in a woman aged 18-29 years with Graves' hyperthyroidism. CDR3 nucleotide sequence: TGTGCCACCAGTGATCCAGCGGGGGGGAAGTACAATGAGCAGTTCTTC. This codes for CATSDPAGGKYNEQFF.